What follows are 24 T cell receptor beta chains derived from one specimen sequenced in a study of T cells in Graves' hyperthyroidism and ophthalmopathy. Researchers took RNA transcripts and amplified the TCR beta CDR3 regions from them. In the first-round RT-PCR of the TCR CDR3, the HTBI primer set was used. TCRdb re-called the multiplex PCR reads with MiXCR, one entry per CDR3 protein. The sample consists of about 520,000 distinct CDR3 sequences, around a quarter of them appearing once. Sequencing input: blood. The receptors shown here come from a woman aged 30 to 39 with Graves' ophthalmopathy.

This clonotype has ten or more counts. J is TRBJ1-5 and V is TRBV19, with 9 bases aligning to TRBD1. Germline CDR1 LNHDA, CDR2 SQIVND (reference sequence). V trimming: 5 bases; J trimming: 0 bases; junction bases outside the gene matches: 5. The CDR3 sequence is 16 residues long. The CDR3 here is CASSRDRDYSNQPQHF. As DNA, the CDR3 is TGTGCCAGTAGTCGGGACAGGGACTATAGCAATCAGCCCCAGCATTTT.

This clonotype showed up many times. V usage is TRBV7-9 and J usage is TRBJ2-2, with 9 positions matching TRBD1. The germline gives CDR1 SEHNR, CDR2 FQNEAQ (reference sequence). The CDR3 spans 15 residues. With 4 bases clipped from V and 2 bases from J, the junction kept 2 bases outside the gene matches. The CDR3 loop reads CASSWTGVNTGELFF. In nucleotides, the CDR3 is TGTGCCAGCAGCTGGACAGGGGTTAACACCGGGGAGCTGTTTTTT.

Notes on this clonotype: This may come from a read error, since a much larger clone is one base off. The genes are TRBV11-2 and TRBJ1-2; TRBD1 agrees at 10 bases. This CDR3 region has 16 residues. CDR1 SGHAT and CDR2 FQNNGV come from the germline V gene. CDR3 in amino acids: CASSLRGTGADYGCTF. CDR3 nucleotides: TGTGCCAGCAGCCTAAGGGGGACAGGGGCAGACTATGGCTGCACCTTC.

This clonotype came up many times. J is TRBJ1-1 and V is TRBV30; the D gene is possibly TRBD1 (5 bases). Germline CDR1 and CDR2: GTSNPN and SVGIG (reference sequence). This CDR3 comprises 12 residues. Trimming pared 3 bases from V and 5 bases from J, leaving 10 bases between. The CDR3 coding sequence is TGTGCCTGGAGCCCAGGGTGGACTGAAGCTTTCTTT. Translated: CAWSPGWTEAFF.

The chain couples TRBV6-5 to TRBJ2-7, with 7 nucleotides matching TRBD1. The trim removed 3 bases at V and 3 bases at J, leaving 14 bases unmatched. The CDR3 has 17 residues. Germline-derived CDR1 and CDR2 are MNHEY and SVGAGI. The CDR3 sequence: CASSYRVRTGKVYEQYF. CDR3 nucleotides: TGTGCCAGCAGTTATCGGGTCAGGACAGGTAAAGTCTACGAGCAGTACTTC.

The table lists this clonotype with a few counts. This chain joins TRBV4-1 and TRBJ2-7; D might be TRBD1 (5 bases). With 3 bases removed from V and 1 base from J, the gap between germline ends came to 10 bases. CDR1 is MGHRA and CDR2 is YSYEKL in the germline V gene. The CDR3 spans 14 residues. This CDR3 reads CASSHADSSYEQYF. The DNA of the CDR3 is TGCGCCAGCAGCCACGCCGACAGTTCCTACGAGCAGTACTTC.

The chain carries TRBV28 and TRBJ1-5, with D possibly being TRBD1 (6 bases). Trimming stripped 3 bases from V and 4 bases from J, with 13 bases between. Germline CDR1 and CDR2: MDHEN and SYDVKM. The CDR3 has 15 residues. The CDR3: CASSFLQGWNQPQHF. Here the CDR3 DNA reads TGTGCCAGCAGTTTCTTACAGGGTTGGAATCAGCCCCAGCATTTT.

The chain links TRBV12-3 or TRBV12-4 to TRBJ2-7; D unresolved. Trimming pared 4 bases from V and 7 bases from J, leaving 14 bases between. This CDR3 region has 13 residues. In DNA form, the CDR3 reads TGTGCCAGCAGTTCCGTCATACCACGGGAGCAGTACTTC. Encoded protein: CASSSVIPREQYF.

The V call is TRBV3-1, the J call TRBJ1-5; D remains unclear. The germline CDR1 and CDR2 sequences are LGHDT and YNNKEL (reference sequence). The CDR3 has 15 amino acids. The V end was cut by 1 base, the J end by 3 bases, with 10 bases between. This CDR3 is CASSQGSSNNQPQHF. CDR3 nucleotide sequence: TGTGCCAGCAGCCAAGGTAGCAGCAACAATCAGCCCCAGCATTTT.

The sample holds one count of this clonotype. The rearrangement uses TRBV24-1 and TRBJ1-2, with 9 positions matching TRBD1. The trim removed 3 bases at V and 8 bases at J, leaving 6 bases unmatched. This CDR3 comprises 14 residues. Looked up from germline, CDR1 is KGHDR and CDR2 is SFDVKD. CDR3 protein: CATSDVRDRDGYTF. The DNA for the CDR3 is TGTGCCACCAGTGATGTCCGGGACAGGGACGGCTACACCTTC.

Here the CDR3 DNA reads TGTGCCAGCAGCTTAGTCGCCGGGTACGATGGCTACACCTTC. This encodes CASSLVAGYDGYTF. The chain combines TRBV7-4 with TRBJ1-2; the D is unclear. With 1 base removed from V and 6 bases from J, the gap between germline ends came to 12 bases. This CDR3 comprises 14 residues. CDR1 and CDR2 (germline): SGHVT, SQSDAQ.

The chain recombines TRBV12-3 or TRBV12-4 with TRBJ2-7; D unclear. V dropped 1 base and J dropped 2 bases, with 12 bases sitting between them. There are 15 residues in the CDR3. In nucleotides, the CDR3 is TGTGCCAGCAGTTTAGAGATAGAGTCCACCTACGAGCAGTACTTC. Translating gives CASSLEIESTYEQYF.

This chain joins TRBV12-3 or TRBV12-4 and TRBJ1-1; D gene unclear. Trimming removed 6 bases from V and 1 base from J, with 12 bases in between. The CDR3 has 14 residues. CDR3 DNA sequence: TGTGCCAGCAGCCTCAGACGGAGGAACACTGAAGCTTTCTTT. Encoded protein: CASSLRRRNTEAFF.

A remark on this clonotype: A much larger clone differs by one base, so this may be a read error. The rearrangement joins TRBV7-3 to TRBJ2-2; D might be TRBD1 or TRBD2, each matching 5 bases. Between the trimmed V and J ends, which lost 5 bases and 3 bases, there was a span of 10 bases. The CDR3 spans 14 residues. Germline loops: CDR1 SGHTA, CDR2 FQGTGA. CDR3 sequence reads: CASSRGRDTGELFF. CDR3 coding DNA: TGTGCCAGCAGCCGGGGCAGGGACACCGGGGAGCTGTTTTTT.

In this sample, this clonotype turned up many times. The genes are TRBV24-1 and TRBJ1-2; D ambiguous. Germline assignment: CDR1 KGHDR and CDR2 SFDVKD. The CDR3 has 13 residues. The V end was cut by 4 bases, the J end by 8 bases, with 13 bases between. CDR3 in DNA: TGTGCCACCAGTGACGAACAAGGAGTCGGCTACACCTTC. This translates into CATSDEQGVGYTF.

In this sample, this clonotype turned up many times. The gene calls are TRBV30 and TRBJ1-2; perhaps TRBD1 as D (6 bases). Germline lookup yields CDR1 GTSNPN and CDR2 SVGIG (reference sequence). CDR3 length: 13 amino acids. V dropped 4 bases and J dropped 4 bases, with 13 bases sitting between them. This chain's CDR3 is CAWTRTAPYGYTF. DNA of the CDR3: TGTGCCTGGACAAGGACAGCTCCCTATGGCTACACCTTC.

This clonotype was detected once. The chain employs TRBV6-1 and TRBJ1-5, with TRBD1 matching 8 bases. The germline V gene encodes CDR1 MNHNS and CDR2 SASEGT. This CDR3 has 15 residues. V was pared by 5 bases and J by 4 bases, with 7 bases of the junction left unmatched. The CDR3 region has the DNA TGTGCCAGCAGTACCCGGACAGGGTTGAATCAGCCCCAGCATTTT. As protein: CASSTRTGLNQPQHF.

On this clonotype: A read error is possible here, since a much larger clone lies one base away. This sequence joins TRBV2 and TRBJ2-5; TRBD2 matches at 7 bases. Trimming cost V 8 bases and J 2 bases; bases outside gene matches: 11. Germline values: CDR1 SNHLY, CDR2 FYNNEI. The length of the CDR3 is 15 residues. The CDR3 loop reads CASASGAGGQETQYF. As DNA, the CDR3 is TGTGCCAGCGCGAGCGGGGCTGGCGGGCAAGAGACCCAGTACTTC. Full variable domain (rest looked up from reference TRBV2 and TRBJ2-5): EPEVTQTPSHQVTQMGQEVILRCVPISNHLYFYWYRQILGQKVEFLVSFYNNEISEKSEIFDDQFSVERPDGSNFTLKIRSTKLEDSAMYFCASASGAGGQETQYFGPGTRLLVL.

This clonotype appeared many times. The rearrangement uses TRBV29-1 and TRBJ1-1; D is undetermined. The CDR3 extends over 14 amino acids. Deletions cut 4 bases from V and 4 bases from J, with 16 bases between. Germline-derived CDR1 and CDR2 are SQVTM and ANQGSEA. The CDR3 region has the DNA TGCAGCGTTGTAATTGTCTCTCCGGGCACTGAAGCTTTCTTT. It translates to CSVVIVSPGTEAFF.

This clonotype has at least ten counts. This chain connects TRBV15 to TRBJ2-7; possibly TRBD1 for D (5 bases). CDR3 size: 15 residues. The ends were cut back, 0 bases at V and 1 base at J, with 10 bases in the middle. CDR1 and CDR2 from the germline V gene are LNHNV and YYDKDF (reference sequence). The CDR3 DNA is TGTGCCACCAGCAGAGATTACCAGGGTTCCTACGAGCAGTACTTC. Its protein product is CATSRDYQGSYEQYF.

The chain carries TRBV5-1 and TRBJ1-1; D not certain. CDR1 SGHRS and CDR2 YFSETQ come from the germline V gene. CDR3 size: 15 residues. Trimming took 5 bases from V and 7 from J, leaving 21 bases between them. DNA for the CDR3: TGCGCCAGCAGTTCTGGCCGTGGGCAGAAAGTTGAAGCTTTCTTT. Amino acid sequence: CASSSGRGQKVEAFF.

The table lists this clonotype with many counts. V usage is TRBV6-2 or TRBV6-3 and J usage is TRBJ2-2; 8 bases map to TRBD1. Germline V gene data show CDR1 as MNHEY and CDR2 as SVGEGT. This CDR3 contains 15 residues. V shed 5 bases, J shed 2 bases, and the junction held 4 bases outside the gene matches. CDR3 in amino acids: CASSHGQGNTGELFF. CDR3 DNA: TGTGCCAGCAGTCACGGACAGGGAAACACCGGGGAGCTGTTTTTT.

This chain connects TRBV12-3 or TRBV12-4 to TRBJ2-7, with unresolved D. Trimming took off 2 bases at V and 6 bases at J, with 14 bases between the two ends. The CDR3 is made up of 14 amino acids. The DNA of the CDR3 is TGTGCCAGCAGTTTACGACGGACGGCCGGCGAGCAGTACTTC. This gives the protein CASSLRRTAGEQYF.

This clonotype has ten or more counts. The rearrangement joins TRBV2 to TRBJ2-4; TRBD2 matches 9 bases. Trimming took 5 bases from V and 2 from J; bases not matched to a gene: 7. Germline assignment: CDR1 SNHLY and CDR2 FYNNEI. This CDR3 comprises 16 residues. Written as DNA, the CDR3 is TGTGCCAGCAGTTTCGCGGGGGGGCTATCCAAAAACATTCAGTACTTC. This encodes CASSFAGGLSKNIQYF.